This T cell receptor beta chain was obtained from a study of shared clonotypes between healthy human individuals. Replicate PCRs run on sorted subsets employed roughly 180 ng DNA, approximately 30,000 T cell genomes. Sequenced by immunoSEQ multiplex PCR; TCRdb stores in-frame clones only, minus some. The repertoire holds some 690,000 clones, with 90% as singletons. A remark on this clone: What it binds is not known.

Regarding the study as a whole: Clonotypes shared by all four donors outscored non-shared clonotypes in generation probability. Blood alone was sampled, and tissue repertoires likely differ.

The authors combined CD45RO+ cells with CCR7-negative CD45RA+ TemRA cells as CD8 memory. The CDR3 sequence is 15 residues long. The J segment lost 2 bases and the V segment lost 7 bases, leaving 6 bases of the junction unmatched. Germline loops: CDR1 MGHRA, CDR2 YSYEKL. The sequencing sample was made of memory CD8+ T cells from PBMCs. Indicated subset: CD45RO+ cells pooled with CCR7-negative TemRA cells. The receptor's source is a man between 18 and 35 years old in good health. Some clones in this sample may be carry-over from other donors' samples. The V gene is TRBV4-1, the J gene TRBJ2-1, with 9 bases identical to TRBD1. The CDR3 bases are TGCGCCAGCACCTACCGACAGGGGGCCTACAATGAGCAGTTCTTC. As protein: CASTYRQGAYNEQFF.